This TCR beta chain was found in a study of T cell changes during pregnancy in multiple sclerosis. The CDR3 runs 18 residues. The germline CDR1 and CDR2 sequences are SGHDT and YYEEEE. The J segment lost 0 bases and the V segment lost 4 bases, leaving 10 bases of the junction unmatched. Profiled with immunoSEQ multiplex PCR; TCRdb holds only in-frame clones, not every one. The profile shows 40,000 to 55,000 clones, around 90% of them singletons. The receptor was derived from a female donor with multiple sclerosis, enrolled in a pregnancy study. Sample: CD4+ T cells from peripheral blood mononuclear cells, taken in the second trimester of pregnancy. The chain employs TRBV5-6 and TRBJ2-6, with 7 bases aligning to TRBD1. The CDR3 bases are TGTGCCAGCAGCGTCCTGCCGGGACAGCGCTCTGGGGCCAACGTCCTGACTTTC. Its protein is CASSVLPGQRSGANVLTF.